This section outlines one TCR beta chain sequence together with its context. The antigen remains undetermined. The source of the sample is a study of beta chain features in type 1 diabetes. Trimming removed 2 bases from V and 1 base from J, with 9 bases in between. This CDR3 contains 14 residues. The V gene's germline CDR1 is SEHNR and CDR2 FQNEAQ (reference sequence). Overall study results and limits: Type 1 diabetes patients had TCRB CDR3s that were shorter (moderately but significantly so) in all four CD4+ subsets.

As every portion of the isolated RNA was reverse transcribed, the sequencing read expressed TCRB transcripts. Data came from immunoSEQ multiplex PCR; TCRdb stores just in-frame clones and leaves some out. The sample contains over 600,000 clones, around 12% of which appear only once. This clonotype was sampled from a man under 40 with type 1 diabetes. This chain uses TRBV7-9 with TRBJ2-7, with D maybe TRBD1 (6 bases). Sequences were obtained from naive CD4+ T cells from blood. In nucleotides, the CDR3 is TGTGCCAGCAGCTTAATGGACAGTTCCTACGAGCAGTACTTC. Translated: CASSLMDSSYEQYF.